The clone carrying this T cell receptor (beta chain) was counted many times. Its antigen is undetermined. These data belong to a study of CD8 T cells in ankylosing spondylitis. Using its own MiXCR run on the 5' RACE reads, TCRdb lists one record per CDR3 protein. Among roughly 230,000 distinct CDR3 sequences, around 8% were seen once, and the ten largest hold approximately 5%. Notes on the study in general: Certain motif variants had earlier appeared in reactive arthritis synovial fluid and blood. CD8+ by phenotype, disease-linked clones were relatively rare in peripheral blood. Reportedly, disease-linked clones are significantly enriched in ankylosing spondylitis patients' matched synovial fluid. The study identified a TCR beta motif of seven or eight highly homologous variants that appeared characteristic of ankylosing spondylitis blood.

The TCR was taken from a female donor with ankylosing spondylitis or in good health (not recorded which). Sequencing was carried out using blood, either unsorted or a sorted T cell fraction (not recorded which).

CDR3 in DNA: TGCGCCAGCACCTATAACGGGGCGGGAGGGTCCTACAATGAGCAGTTCTTC. This gives the protein CASTYNGAGGSYNEQFF. The chain employs TRBV4-1 and TRBJ2-1, with 9 bases fitting TRBD2. The CDR3 is 17 residues long. CDR1 and CDR2 from the germline V gene are MGHRA and YSYEKL. The ends lost 7 bases at V and 1 base at J; junction bases unmatched: 11.